This T cell receptor (beta chain) is drawn from a study of T-cell memory formation after mild COVID-19. Study context: The study found TCR clusters largely donor specific. Study-level results: The CD4+ clones that contracted clustered mainly within CM and EM, and the CD8+ clones concentrated in EMRA. A subset of responding clones appeared in pre-infection memory, suggesting cross-reactive memory joined.

A remark on this clonotype: The target antigen is unknown.

In TCRdb, the 5' RACE reads were re-called with MiXCR into one record per CDR3 protein. Here the sample spans around 320,000 distinct CDR3 sequences, 25% to 30% being singletons. The sequenced sample was PBMCs or a T cell subset sorted from them (not recorded which). The receptor's source is an adult woman who had mild COVID-19 (a few samples of this study predate the infection). Cell type and time point are not known.

This CDR3 is CASSDSTIAKNIQYF. CDR3 coding DNA: TGTGCCAGCAGTGACAGCACAATAGCCAAAAACATTCAGTACTTC. V usage is TRBV12-3 or TRBV12-4 and J usage is TRBJ2-4; possible D gene TRBD1, 5 bases. V was clipped by 5 bases and J by 0 bases, with 11 bases between them. The CDR3 extends over 15 amino acids.